This entry is about one T cell receptor beta chain. The sample has other DNA sequences that encode this CDR3 too. This entry belongs to a study of T cell changes during pregnancy in multiple sclerosis. Clones were read by immunoSEQ multiplex PCR, and TCRdb kept only the in-frame ones, dropping some. This sample has tens of thousands of clones, with around 91% found just once. Specimen: peripheral blood, collected in the third trimester of pregnancy. The source of this sequence is a female donor in good health, enrolled as a control in a pregnancy study.

Here the CDR3 reads CASSRGQGNGYTF. DNA for the CDR3: TGTGCCAGTAGTAGAGGACAGGGGAATGGCTACACCTTC. The chain joins TRBV19 to TRBJ1-2; TRBD1 agrees at 9 bases. CDR3 size: 13 residues. The V gene's germline CDR1 is LNHDA and CDR2 SQIVND (reference sequence). Unmatched junction bases numbered 3, after V lost 4 bases and J lost 6 bases.